The rows below give T cell receptor beta chains drawn from one sample of a study of cytomegalovirus exposure and HLA in healthy donors. TCRdb's table, derived via immunoSEQ multiplex PCR, lists solely in-frame clones and lacks some. This sample carries about 200,000 clones, around 80% of them seen once, and the ten largest clones take about 1.9%. Sequencing was performed on PBMCs. The source of these receptors is a man aged 25-45 years in good health and CMV-seronegative. The CDR3 runs from the conserved cysteine through the conserved F or W. A D gene is named only where the DNA matches it firmly. Rows may omit the clone size; those that give it use once, few, many or a size class.

clone size	CDR3 length	V gene	J gene	D gene	CDR3 DNA	CDR3 protein
-	14	TRBV2	TRBJ2-7	-	TGTGCCAGCGCTAGAAACCCGACAGTGAACGAGCAGTACTTC	CASARNPTVNEQYF
-	15	TRBV10-3	TRBJ1-3	TRBD1	TGTGCCATCAGGGTGCCCTACAGGGGTGGAAACACCATATATTTT	CAIRVPYRGGNTIYF
-	14	TRBV2	TRBJ2-5	-	TGTGCCAGCAGTTTTAGGGGTTTGGGAGAGACCCAGTACTTC	CASSFRGLGETQYF
-	15	TRBV7-9	TRBJ2-7	TRBD2	TGTGCCAGCAGCCTCCTAGCGGGAGGGCCTTACGAGCAGTACTTC	CASSLLAGGPYEQYF
-	16	TRBV7-2	TRBJ2-3	TRBD2	TGTGCCAGCAGCAAACGAAGCGGGAGTGGTACAGATACGCAGTATTTT	CASSKRSGSGTDTQYF
-	14	TRBV4-1	TRBJ2-7	-	TGCGCCAGCAGCCCCCGAAGCGAATCCTACGAGCAGTACTTC	CASSPRSESYEQYF
-	15	TRBV28	TRBJ1-2	TRBD1	TGTGCCAGCAGGACAAAGACAGGGGTTAACTATGGCTACACCTTC	CASRTKTGVNYGYTF
few	15	TRBV6-4	TRBJ2-1	-	TGTGCCAGCAGTGACCTGGGATCGGGAATCAATGAGCAGTTCTTC	CASSDLGSGINEQFF
-	15	TRBV7-3	TRBJ1-1	-	TGTGCCAGCAGCGCAACAGGGAACATGAACACTGAAGCTTTCTTT	CASSATGNMNTEAFF
-	15	TRBV5-1	TRBJ2-5	TRBD1	TGCGCCAGCAGCTTAGGGGACAGGACTCAAGAGACCCAGTACTTC	CASSLGDRTQETQYF
-	13	TRBV5-4	TRBJ2-5	-	TGTGCCAGCAGCCCGCCCTCCGGAGAGACCCAGTACTTC	CASSPPSGETQYF
-	15	TRBV5-4	TRBJ1-1	-	TGTGCCAGCAGCTTGGATTGGCGGGGATCCACTGAAGCTTTCTTT	CASSLDWRGSTEAFF
-	14	TRBV7-2	TRBJ2-5	-	TGTGCCAGCAGCTTCGCGGAGACAGGAGAGACCCAGTACTTC	CASSFAETGETQYF
-	14	TRBV18	TRBJ1-4	-	TGTGCCAGCTCACTTGCAGGGGCGAATGAAAAACTGTTTTTT	CASSLAGANEKLFF
few	14	TRBV5-4	TRBJ2-5	-	TGTGCCAGCAGGACCAAAGGGGGGGAGGAGACCCAGTACTTC	CASRTKGGEETQYF
-	16	TRBV27	TRBJ2-3	-	TGTGCCAGCAGTTTCCTACCCTTAGGGGAGGCAGATACGCAGTATTTT	CASSFLPLGEADTQYF
-	12	TRBV29-1	TRBJ1-1	-	TGCAGCGGCGGACAAATGAACACTGAAGCTTTCTTT	CSGGQMNTEAFF
few	13	TRBV6-5	TRBJ1-2	TRBD1	TGTGCCAGTAGGACAGGGGAGGCCCATGGCTACACCTTC	CASRTGEAHGYTF
-	15	TRBV5-4	TRBJ2-6	-	TGTGCCAGCAGCCGTCCCCTTACTGGGGCCAACGTCCTGACTTTC	CASSRPLTGANVLTF
-	12	TRBV28	TRBJ1-1	-	TGTGCCAGCACCAAAAGGGGGACTGAAGCTTTCTTT	CASTKRGTEAFF
-	13	TRBV7-9	TRBJ2-2	-	TGTGCCAGCAGCTTCCAGGGTCCCGGGGAGCTGTTTTTT	CASSFQGPGELFF
-	15	TRBV4-1	TRBJ2-7	TRBD2	TGCGCCAGCAGCCAGCGGGGGACCAATACCTACGAGCAGTACTTC	CASSQRGTNTYEQYF
-	15	TRBV27	TRBJ2-7	-	TGTGCCAGCAGAGACCCCCGGCAGGGCTCCTACGAGCAGTACTTC	CASRDPRQGSYEQYF
-	13	TRBV7-3	TRBJ1-2	-	TGTGCCAGCAGCTTACTGGGGGGGTATGGCTACACCTTC	CASSLLGGYGYTF
-	13	TRBV7-3	TRBJ2-3	TRBD2	TGTGCCAGCAATAGCGGGAACGCCGATACGCAGTATTTT	CASNSGNADTQYF
-	16	TRBV5-1	TRBJ2-3	TRBD2	TGCGCCAGCAGCTTGATGCCTAGCGGGAGCACAGATACGCAGTATTTT	CASSLMPSGSTDTQYF
-	15	TRBV27	TRBJ1-5	-	TGTGCCAGCACGCCTAATTCAGGGAATCCGCAGCCCCAGCATTTT	CASTPNSGNPQPQHF